This entry concerns a single TCR beta chain. Original processing methods: Reference gene primers were amplified, and this amplification served to estimate nucleated cell counts. This table comes from immunoSEQ multiplex PCR, and its TCRdb copy is limited to in-frame clones, with some not included. The D gene and trimming were derived from the DNA, and the V and J assignments and clone size from that table. Of more than 85,000 clones in the sample, 60% to 80% were seen once. The data are from a study of blood T cell repertoires in COVID-19. At the level of the study: Samples of COVID-19 (acute and convalescent) were obtained from the United States, Italy and Spain. The cDNA or gDNA used as material had been derived from T cells, B-cell-depleted T cells, or PBMCs.

The sample comprised peripheral blood. The origin of this receptor is a man between 60 and 75 years old with active or convalescent COVID-19.

CDR3 nucleotide sequence: TGCGCCAGCAGCTCAGGGGCTAGGAGGAACACTGAAGCTTTCTTT. Its protein is CASSSGARRNTEAFF. This rearrangement joins TRBV5-1 to TRBJ1-1; possibly TRBD1 for D (6 bases). Germline CDR1 reads SGHRS; CDR2 reads YFSETQ. Trimming took 3 bases from V and 1 from J, leaving 13 bases between them. CDR3 length equals 15 residues.